The present T cell receptor beta chain was sequenced within a study of blood T cell repertoires in COVID-19. Study in general: Samples came from the United States, Italy and Spain, spanning acute and convalescent COVID-19. Nucleic acid was either cDNA or gDNA, and it came from T cells, B-cell-depleted T cells, or PBMCs.

Original methodology: Amplification of reference gene primers was used by the study to estimate nucleated cell counts. TCRdb's table, derived via immunoSEQ multiplex PCR, lists solely in-frame clones and lacks some. V and J calls and clone size are as listed in that table; D and trimming were resolved from the DNA. The repertoire has approximately 210,000 clones, about 91% of them found once; the top ten carry around 1.2%. The V and J ends lost 5 bases and 3 bases, in that order; junction bases with no gene match: 2. The CDR3 loop spans 15 amino acids. Per the germline V gene, CDR1 is SGHVS and CDR2 is FNYEAQ.

The V and J genes are TRBV7-6 and TRBJ2-3; 13 positions match TRBD2. What was sequenced was peripheral blood. This receptor was identified in a man younger than 40 with acute or convalescent COVID-19. CDR3 DNA: TGTGCCAGCAGCCTACTAGCGGGGGGGACAGATACGCAGTATTTT. Protein sequence: CASSLLAGGTDTQYF. The full variable domain, completed using reference TRBV7-6 and TRBJ2-3, is GAGVSQSPRYKVTKRGQDVALRCDPISGHVSLYWYRQALGQGPEFLTYFNYEAQQDKSGLPNDRFSAERPEGSISTLTIQRTEQRDSAMYRCASSLLAGGTDTQYFGPGTRLTVL.